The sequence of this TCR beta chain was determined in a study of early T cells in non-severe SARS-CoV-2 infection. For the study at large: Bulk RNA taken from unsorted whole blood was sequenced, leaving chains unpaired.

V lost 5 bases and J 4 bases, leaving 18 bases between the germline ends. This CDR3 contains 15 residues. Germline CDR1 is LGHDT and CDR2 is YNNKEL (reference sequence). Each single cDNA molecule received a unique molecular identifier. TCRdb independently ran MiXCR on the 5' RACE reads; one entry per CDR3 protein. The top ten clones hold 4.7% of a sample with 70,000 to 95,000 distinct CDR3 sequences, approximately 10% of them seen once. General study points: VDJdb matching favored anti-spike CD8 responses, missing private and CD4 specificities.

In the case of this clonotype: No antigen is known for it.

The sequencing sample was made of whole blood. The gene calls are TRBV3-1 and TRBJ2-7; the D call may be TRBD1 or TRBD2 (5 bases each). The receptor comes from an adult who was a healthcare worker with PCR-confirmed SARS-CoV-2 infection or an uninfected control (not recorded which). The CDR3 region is CASSYDEGYGYEQYF. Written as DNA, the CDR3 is TGTGCCAGCAGCTACGACGAGGGGTACGGGTACGAGCAGTACTTC.